Shown below are 2 T cell receptor beta chains from a single sample sequenced in a study of blood T cell repertoires in COVID-19. The data were produced by immunoSEQ multiplex PCR, yet TCRdb's version contains in-frame clones alone and is incomplete. The sample yields about 140,000 clones, around 83% seen once. The specimen was peripheral blood. All receptors derive from a human donor in a cohort sampled during active COVID-19.

For this clone: The sample holds other DNA sequences that translate to the same CDR3. The chain carries TRBV5-1 and TRBJ2-6, with D unresolved. Germline V gives CDR1 SGHRS, CDR2 YFSETQ. V shed 5 bases and J shed 1 base, with 7 bases lying between them. The CDR3 is 14 amino acids. The CDR3 region has the DNA TGCGCCAGCAGTTCCGGTTCTGGGGCCAACGTCCTGACTTTC. This gives the protein CASSSGSGANVLTF.

This chain joins TRBV30 and TRBJ2-2, with 7 bases matching TRBD2. This CDR3 is built from 15 residues. V lost 5 bases and J lost 1; bases outside the gene matches: 7. In germline, CDR1 is GTSNPN, CDR2 SVGIG (reference sequence). CDR3 residues: CAWLWVAGNTGELFF. CDR3 bases: TGTGCCTGGTTATGGGTAGCGGGGAACACCGGGGAGCTGTTTTTT. Using reference TRBV30 and TRBJ2-2 for the parts outside the CDR3, the full variable domain is SQTIHQWPATLVQPVGSPLSLECTVEGTSNPNLYWYRQAAGRGLQLLFYSVGIGQISSEVPQNLSASRPQDRQFILSSKKLLLSDSGFYLCAWLWVAGNTGELFFGEGSRLTVL.